The 11 T cell receptor beta chains reported below all come from one sample, sequenced in a study of control samples from healthy donors and cancer patients. TCRdb's table, derived via immunoSEQ multiplex PCR, lists solely in-frame clones and lacks some. The sample has about 100,000 clones; roughly nine tenths are singletons. Sequenced: blood. These receptors all stem from a woman aged 18-35 years in good health.

The chain is built from TRBV15 and TRBJ2-1; TRBD1 is a possible D gene (7 bases). Trimming removed 3 bases at V and 5 bases at J, with 23 bases between. The CDR3 totals 18 residues. The germline CDR1 and CDR2 sequences are LNHNV and YYDKDF (reference sequence). The CDR3 DNA sequence: TGTGCCACCAGCAGGGAGCTGTTCATCCCAGGGGGGCACAATGAGCAGTTCTTC. This encodes CATSRELFIPGGHNEQFF.

The chain recombines TRBV10-3 with TRBJ2-7; the match to TRBD2 covers 10 bases. Germline V gene lookup returns CDR1 ENHRY and CDR2 SYGVKD. The junction had 9 bases not matched to a gene; V was cut back by 4 bases and J by 0 bases. This CDR3 region has 17 residues. The CDR3 here is CAISGVLTSGFSYEQYF. The CDR3, as DNA: TGTGCCATCAGTGGGGTCCTGACTAGCGGGTTCTCCTACGAGCAGTACTTC.

J is TRBJ2-7 and V is TRBV21-1. TRBV21-1 counts as a pseudogene. The CDR3 consists of 15 residues. CDR3 residues: CASSKGGGRAYEQYF. The CDR3 DNA reads as TGTGCCAGCAGCAAGGGGGGCGGGCGCGCCTACGAGCAGTACTTC.

The gene calls are TRBV19 and TRBJ2-1, with 15 bases matching TRBD2. The germline CDR1 and CDR2 sequences are LNHDA and SQIVND (reference sequence). Trimming took 6 bases from V and 7 from J; bases not matched to a gene: 10. The CDR3 totals 17 residues. Written as DNA, the CDR3 is TGTGCCAGTAGCCACGGACTAGCGGGGGGGAGGGGAAATGAGCAGTTCTTC. It translates to CASSHGLAGGRGNEQFF.

The rearrangement joins TRBV19 to TRBJ1-4, with a possible D match to TRBD1 (5 bases). With 2 bases removed from V and 8 bases from J, the gap between germline ends came to 15 bases. Germline V gene sequence: CDR1 LNHDA, CDR2 SQIVND (reference sequence). CDR3 length: 15 residues. The CDR3 DNA reads TGTGCCAGTAGTATATTCGCAGGGCGAGGCGAAAAACTGTTTTTT. Its translation is CASSIFAGRGEKLFF. The full variable domain, completed using reference TRBV19 and TRBJ1-4, is DGGITQSPKYLFRKEGQNVTLSCEQNLNHDAMYWYRQDPGQGLRLIYYSQIVNDFQKGDIAEGYSVSREKKESFPLTVTSAQKNPTAFYLCASSIFAGRGEKLFFGSGTQLSVL.

This chain connects TRBV19 to TRBJ1-2, with D perhaps TRBD1 (5 bases). V was shortened by 6 bases and J by 5 bases, with 16 bases between the two germline ends. The CDR3 contains 14 residues. Germline CDR1 LNHDA, CDR2 SQIVND (reference sequence). The CDR3 DNA reads as TGTGCCAGTAGACGAACAGGTGGGGTTTATGGCTACACCTTC. Protein product: CASRRTGGVYGYTF.

The chain carries TRBV5-4 and TRBJ2-7, with D possibly matching TRBD1 (6 bases). From germline, CDR1 is SGHNT and CDR2 YYREEE (reference sequence). This CDR3 region has 17 residues. The V end lost 0 bases, the J end lost 0 bases, and 16 bases lay between the germline ends. The CDR3 bases are TGTGCCAGCAGCTTGGGGGGGCAGGTCTTGCTCTCCTACGAGCAGTACTTC. Amino acid sequence: CASSLGGQVLLSYEQYF.

The chain joins TRBV9 to TRBJ1-2; D remains unclear. Germline assignment: CDR1 SGDLS and CDR2 YYNGEE. This CDR3 is 15 amino acids long. With 0 bases removed from V and 7 bases from J, the gap between germline ends came to 16 bases. The CDR3 DNA reads TGTGCCAGCAGCGTAGAGGTGGGCCATCAGGTTGGCTACACCTTC. Translated, it gives CASSVEVGHQVGYTF.

The V gene is TRBV5-4, the J gene TRBJ1-6; no reliable D call. The CDR3 consists of 15 residues. The germline CDR1 and CDR2 sequences are SGHNT and YYREEE (reference sequence). Trimming cost V 0 bases and J 0 bases, with 4 bases left between them. The CDR3 coding sequence is TGTGCCAGCAGCTTGGGGAGCTCCTATAATTCACCCCTCCACTTT. It encodes CASSLGSSYNSPLHF.

The CDR3 reads CASSLSTANTEAFF. In nucleotides, the CDR3 is TGTGCCAGCAGCCTGAGTACAGCGAACACTGAAGCTTTCTTT. The chain carries TRBV7-2 and TRBJ1-1; D gene uncertain. Germline assignment: CDR1 SGHTA and CDR2 FQGNSA. Trimming left V 5 bases short and J 1 base short, with 11 bases between. CDR3 size: 14 residues.

The chain couples TRBV11-2 to TRBJ1-5; perhaps TRBD1 as D (5 bases). Per the germline V gene, CDR1 is SGHAT and CDR2 is FQNNGV. CDR3 length: 16 amino acids. Trimming removed 5 bases from V and 3 bases from J, with 17 bases in between. Written as DNA, the CDR3 is TGTGCCAGCAGCCCTAGCCCAAGGGGTGCCAATCAGCCCCAGCATTTT. Its translation: CASSPSPRGANQPQHF. The whole variable domain, filled in from reference TRBV11-2 and TRBJ1-5, reads EAGVAQSPRYKIIEKRQSVAFWCNPISGHATLYWYQQILGQGPKLLIQFQNNGVVDDSQLPKDRFSAERLKGVDSTLKIQPAKLEDSAVYLCASSPSPRGANQPQHFGDGTRLSIL.